The 24 T cell receptor beta chains below were found in one sample sequenced in a study of blood T cell repertoires in COVID-19. The assay was immunoSEQ multiplex PCR, and TCRdb's table has in-frame clones only and misses some. The data hold about 200,000 clones, with 75% to 90% observed a single time. The sample was PBMCs or T cells enriched from blood (not recorded which). The receptors stem from a woman aged 40 to 49 with acute COVID-19.

The V and J genes are TRBV6-6 and TRBJ2-3; D is perhaps TRBD1 (5 bases). The CDR3 runs 16 residues. Trimming took off 5 bases at V and 0 bases at J, with 15 bases between the two ends. Germline-derived CDR1 and CDR2 are MNHNY and SVGAGI (reference sequence). The CDR3 loop reads CASSSPWGASTDTQYF. The CDR3 DNA sequence: TGTGCCAGCAGTAGCCCTTGGGGCGCTAGCACAGATACGCAGTATTTT.

CDR3 loop: CASSVGGTGVEAFF. CDR3 DNA sequence: TGTGCCAGCAGCGTAGGAGGGACAGGGGTGGAAGCTTTCTTT. The chain uses TRBV9 and TRBJ1-1, with 10 nucleotides matching TRBD1. With 0 bases clipped from V and 8 bases from J, the junction kept 4 bases outside the gene matches. From germline, CDR1 is SGDLS and CDR2 YYNGEE. This CDR3 spans 14 amino acids.

This chain connects TRBV21-1 to TRBJ2-5; the table names TRBD2, a call not compared with the DNA. TRBV21-1 is recorded as a pseudogene. This CDR3 is built from 14 residues. This CDR3 is CASSKSRGLETQYF. The CDR3 nucleotides are TGTGCCAGCAGCAAATCGCGGGGCCTGGAGACCCAGTACTTC.

Note on this clone: Distinct nucleotide sequences in the sample also encode this CDR3. J is TRBJ1-5 and V is TRBV19; D is uncertain. Germline CDR1 reads LNHDA; CDR2 reads SQIVND (reference sequence). The ends were cut back, 1 base at V and 0 bases at J, with 10 bases in the middle. This CDR3 is 16 amino acids long. The chain's CDR3 is CASSIVTGYSNQPQHF. For the CDR3, the DNA is TGTGCCAGTAGTATAGTAACGGGTTATAGCAATCAGCCCCAGCATTTT.

The chain carries TRBV11-3 and TRBJ2-5, with TRBD2 matching over 7 bases. Trimming cost V 1 base and J 1 base; bases outside gene matches: 6. There are 16 residues in the CDR3. CDR1 and CDR2 from the germline V gene are SGHNT and YENEEA. The CDR3 loop reads CASSLGGASGQETQYF. The CDR3 DNA reads as TGTGCCAGCAGCTTAGGTGGGGCTAGCGGCCAAGAGACCCAGTACTTC.

The chain has TRBV5-1 and TRBJ1-5; 9 bases line up with TRBD1. V dropped 4 bases and J dropped 4; count of bases not matched to a gene: 3. CDR3 length equals 14 residues. CDR1 SGHRS and CDR2 YFSETQ come from the germline V gene. CDR3 bases: TGCGCCAGCAGCCAAGGGACAGGGAATCAGCCCCAGCATTTT. Encoded protein: CASSQGTGNQPQHF.

The sample holds one count of this clone. This chain uses TRBV6-1 with TRBJ1-2; 8 bases match TRBD1. Germline V gene data show CDR1 as MNHNS and CDR2 as SASEGT. This CDR3 has 15 residues. With V trimmed by 2 bases and J by 6 bases, 8 bases remained unmatched. The CDR3 is CASSEIHRGKDGYTF. Written as DNA, the CDR3 is TGTGCCAGCAGTGAAATCCACAGGGGGAAGGATGGCTACACCTTC.

This clone was seen once. The chain employs TRBV7-9 and TRBJ2-5; 13 bases are a match to TRBD2. The CDR3 runs to 17 residues. Germline CDR1 reads SEHNR; CDR2 reads FQNEAQ (reference sequence). Trimming removed 4 bases from V and 4 bases from J; junction bases left unmatched: 9. The CDR3 is CASSSTSGGNSVETQYF. CDR3 in DNA: TGTGCCAGCAGCTCGACTAGCGGGGGGAACTCGGTAGAGACCCAGTACTTC.

The V call is TRBV6-5, the J call TRBJ2-7, with 9 positions matching TRBD1. V lost 6 bases to trimming and J lost 3 bases; unmatched junction nucleotides: 6. In germline, CDR1 is MNHEY, CDR2 SVGAGI. CDR3 length: 14 amino acids. Written as DNA, the CDR3 is TGTGCCAGCAGCACGACAGGGGGGATCTACGAGCAGTACTTC. As protein: CASSTTGGIYEQYF.

The chain uses TRBV4-1 and TRBJ1-5, with 10 bases matching TRBD1. With V trimmed by 4 bases and J by 6 bases, 9 bases remained unmatched. This CDR3 is 16 amino acids long. CDR1 MGHRA and CDR2 YSYEKL come from the germline V gene. CDR3: CASSRRGQGTGQPQHF. The CDR3, as DNA: TGCGCCAGCAGCCGTCGGGGACAGGGGACCGGTCAGCCCCAGCATTTT.

CDR3 residues: CAIQIPLDSRNSPLHF. CDR3 in DNA: TGCGCCATCCAAATCCCACTCGACAGCCGGAATTCACCCCTCCACTTT. The chain recombines TRBV5-1 with TRBJ1-6, with a weak D call TRBD1 (5 bases). The CDR3 runs to 16 residues. Germline lookup yields CDR1 SGHRS and CDR2 YFSETQ. Trimming removed 9 bases at V and 7 bases at J, with 23 bases between.

This clone was observed once. V and J are TRBV5-5 and TRBJ2-7, with 9 bases identical to TRBD2. The germline CDR1 and CDR2 sequences are SGHKS and YYEKEE (reference sequence). CDR3 length equals 14 residues. After removal of 0 bases from V and 3 bases from J, the junction contained 1 base not matched to a gene. The CDR3 sequence is CASSLVSGSYEQYF. The DNA for the CDR3 is TGTGCCAGCAGCTTGGTTAGCGGGAGCTACGAGCAGTACTTC.

CDR3 sequence: CASSQRGGSNTEAFF. CDR3 nucleotides: TGTGCCAGCAGCCAGAGGGGGGGCTCGAACACTGAAGCTTTCTTT. The rearrangement joins TRBV14 to TRBJ1-1; tentative D call: TRBD1 (6 bases). The CDR3 contains 15 residues. Germline lookup yields CDR1 SGHDN and CDR2 FVKESK. Trimming shortened V by 3 bases and J by 1 base, and 12 bases separated the two germline ends.

This clone was seen a single time. The genes are TRBV5-4 and TRBJ1-1; no reliable D call. The ends were cut back, 2 bases at V and 0 bases at J, with 11 bases in the middle. There are 15 residues in the CDR3. Germline CDR1 SGHNT, CDR2 YYREEE (reference sequence). The CDR3 sequence is CASSLSREMNTEAFF. The CDR3 nucleotides are TGTGCCAGCAGCTTAAGCCGGGAGATGAACACTGAAGCTTTCTTT.

This clone was counted once. The chain is built from TRBV21-1 and TRBJ1-5; the D call in the table, TRBD1, was not verified against the DNA. TRBV21-1 is deemed a pseudogene. This CDR3 region has 19 residues. CDR3 nucleotides: TGTGCCAGCAGCAAATCTCCGGGACAGGCCGTTTATAGCAATCAGCCCCAGCATTTT. Translated: CASSKSPGQAVYSNQPQHF.

This rearrangement joins TRBV18 to TRBJ1-5; 9 nucleotides align to TRBD1. The CDR3 is 15 amino acids. J lost 0 bases, V lost 3 bases, and 0 bases had no gene match. The V gene's germline CDR1 is KGHSH and CDR2 LQKENI. The DNA of the CDR3 is TGTGCCAGCTCACCGGACAGGGGTAGCAATCAGCCCCAGCATTTT. Protein product: CASSPDRGSNQPQHF. Full variable domain (rest looked up from reference TRBV18 and TRBJ1-5): NAGVMQNPRHLVRRRGQEARLRCSPMKGHSHVYWYRQLPEEGLKFMVYLQKENIIDESGMPKERFSAEFPKEGPSILRIQQVVRGDSAAYFCASSPDRGSNQPQHFGDGTRLSIL.

The J gene is TRBJ1-2, the V gene TRBV27; 10 bases line up with TRBD1. CDR3 length equals 15 residues. The germline gives CDR1 MNHEY, CDR2 SMNVEV (reference sequence). Unmatched junction bases numbered 6, after V lost 4 bases and J lost 4 bases. CDR3 sequence (DNA): TGTGCCAGCAGTTCCCCGGGACAGGGGACCTATGGCTACACCTTC. Translating it yields CASSSPGQGTYGYTF.

The rearrangement joins TRBV19 to TRBJ1-4, with D tentatively TRBD1 (6 bases). Trimming left V 5 bases short and J 11 bases short, with 12 bases between. CDR1 and CDR2 (germline): LNHDA, SQIVND (reference sequence). There are 12 residues in the CDR3. CDR3 region: CASSPDRMKLFF. The CDR3 DNA sequence: TGTGCCAGTAGTCCGGACAGAATGAAACTGTTTTTT.

The V and J genes are TRBV9 and TRBJ1-1; TRBD1 aligns across 8 bases. Germline V gives CDR1 SGDLS, CDR2 YYNGEE. V was pared by 0 bases and J by 10 bases, with 8 bases of the junction left unmatched. The CDR3 has 14 amino acids. For the CDR3, the DNA is TGTGCCAGCAGCGTAGCCGCCCCGGACAGGGTAGCTTTCTTT. This encodes CASSVAAPDRVAFF.

This clone has just a few counts. The chain uses TRBV7-9 and TRBJ1-5, with D hard to call. Trimming left V 1 base short and J 0 bases short, with 4 bases between. The CDR3 has 14 amino acids. Germline CDR1 reads SEHNR; CDR2 reads FQNEAQ (reference sequence). The CDR3: CASSLDNSNQPQHF. CDR3 in DNA: TGTGCCAGCAGCTTAGACAATAGCAATCAGCCCCAGCATTTT.

This clone was observed a single time. The chain links TRBV27 to TRBJ2-1; D remains unclear. The CDR3 is made up of 11 amino acids. The germline V and J ends were trimmed by 4 bases and 5 bases, with 3 bases remaining between them. Germline assignment: CDR1 MNHEY and CDR2 SMNVEV (reference sequence). The CDR3 is CASSSDNEQFF. The CDR3 DNA is TGTGCCAGCAGTTCCGACAATGAGCAGTTCTTC.

This clone is a singleton in its sample. The rearrangement joins TRBV7-2 to TRBJ1-5; D gene unclear. CDR1 SGHTA and CDR2 FQGNSA come from the germline V gene. CDR3 size: 14 residues. The V and J ends lost 3 bases and 2 bases respectively, with 8 bases between them. The CDR3 region has the DNA TGTGCCAGCAGCTTGGGCCGAGGCAATCAGCCCCAGCATTTT. It translates to CASSLGRGNQPQHF.

The genes are TRBV29-1 and TRBJ1-4; 11 bases map to TRBD1. Germline loops: CDR1 SQVTM, CDR2 ANQGSEA. This CDR3 has 13 amino acids. After removal of 6 bases from V and 7 bases from J, the junction contained 4 bases not matched to a gene. The CDR3 region has the DNA TGCAGCGTGGGGACAGGGGGAAGTGAAAAACTGTTTTTT. Its protein product is CSVGTGGSEKLFF.

The V gene is TRBV18, the J gene TRBJ1-6; D perhaps matches TRBD1 (5 bases). CDR1 and CDR2 (germline): KGHSH, LQKENI. Trimming shortened V by 2 bases and J by 6 bases, and 8 bases separated the two germline ends. This CDR3 comprises 14 residues. CDR3: CASSPRQLNSPLHF. In nucleotides, the CDR3 is TGTGCCAGCTCACCAAGACAGCTTAATTCACCCCTCCACTTT.